Following are 27 T cell receptor beta chains from one sample sequenced in a study of response to subunit inactivated influenza vaccine. Each CDR3 protein gets one entry after TCRdb re-called the RT-PCR reads with MiXCR. The sample has 650,000 to 700,000 distinct CDR3 sequences, approximately 15% seen once. The material sequenced was PBMCs from blood, taken roughly 12 days after vaccination. The receptors stem from a man aged 50 or older who received an inactivated influenza vaccine.

V gene TRBV2 combines with J gene TRBJ2-2; tentative D call: TRBD1 (5 bases). The germline CDR1 and CDR2 sequences are SNHLY and FYNNEI. This CDR3 is 14 amino acids long. Between the trimmed V and J ends, which lost 6 bases and 3 bases, there was a span of 11 bases. The CDR3 bases are TGTGCCAGCAGCGCCAGGGTGTACACCGGGGAGCTGTTTTTT. Translated: CASSARVYTGELFF.

The chain combines TRBV18 with TRBJ2-1, with 7 bases aligning to TRBD2. Germline lookup yields CDR1 KGHSH and CDR2 LQKENI. The CDR3 is made up of 14 amino acids. The J segment lost 8 bases and the V segment lost 5 bases, leaving 9 bases of the junction unmatched. CDR3 sequence (DNA): TGTGCCAGCTCAGTTTCTAGCGGAAGGGATGAGCAGTTCTTC. Its protein product is CASSVSSGRDEQFF.

CDR3 bases: TGCGCCAGCAGCCAATGGGACAACTCCTACGAGCAGTACTTC. Protein product: CASSQWDNSYEQYF. The chain uses TRBV4-1 and TRBJ2-7; possibly TRBD1 for D (6 bases). Between the trimmed V and J ends, which lost 2 bases and 0 bases, there was a span of 8 bases. This CDR3 has 14 residues. Germline-derived CDR1 and CDR2 are MGHRA and YSYEKL.

The rearrangement joins TRBV6-5 to TRBJ2-7; a possible D gene is TRBD2 (7 bases). This CDR3 contains 12 residues. The V end lost 10 bases, the J end lost 4 bases, and 14 bases lay between the germline ends. Germline lookup yields CDR1 MNHEY and CDR2 SVGAGI. This chain's CDR3 is CATPGGAYEQYF. The DNA for the CDR3 is TGTGCCACCCCGGGGGGCGCGTACGAGCAGTACTTC.

This clonotype showed up just a few times. V and J are TRBV6-5 and TRBJ2-1; TRBD1 matches at 10 bases. The CDR3 runs to 16 residues. Trimming removed 2 bases from V and 9 bases from J; junction bases left unmatched: 10. Germline V CDR1 and CDR2: MNHEY, SVGAGI. The chain's CDR3 is CASSYGDRGLSSEQFF. CDR3 nucleotide sequence: TGTGCCAGCAGTTACGGCGACAGGGGGCTGAGTAGTGAGCAGTTCTTC.

V is TRBV11-2 and J is TRBJ2-7; a possible D gene is TRBD2 (5 bases). V shed 6 bases and J shed 2 bases, with 14 bases lying between them. The CDR3 totals 14 residues. Germline V gene data show CDR1 as SGHAT and CDR2 as FQNNGV. CDR3 region: CASSYSVLTYEQYF. CDR3 coding DNA: TGTGCCAGCAGTTATAGCGTCCTAACCTACGAGCAGTACTTC.

The chain uses TRBV5-1 and TRBJ2-1, with D perhaps TRBD1 (5 bases). V shed 2 bases and J shed 7 bases, with 10 bases lying between them. Germline V gene sequence: CDR1 SGHRS, CDR2 YFSETQ. CDR3 length: 13 residues. The CDR3 spells CASSFAQDNEQFF. DNA for the CDR3: TGCGCCAGCAGCTTCGCACAGGATAATGAGCAGTTCTTC. Complete variable domain (other parts from reference TRBV5-1 and TRBJ2-1): KAGVTQTPRYLIKTRGQQVTLSCSPISGHRSVSWYQQTPGQGLQFLFEYFSETQRNKGNFPGRFSGRQFSNSRSEMNVSTLELGDSALYLCASSFAQDNEQFFGPGTRLTVL.

This sequence joins TRBV5-6 and TRBJ2-1; 7 positions agree with TRBD2. V was clipped by 0 bases and J by 4 bases; unmatched bases: 7. Germline CDR1 reads SGHDT; CDR2 reads YYEEEE. The CDR3 is 16 residues long. This CDR3 is CASSLANGGRYNEQFF. In DNA form, the CDR3 reads TGTGCCAGCAGCTTGGCCAACGGGGGGAGATACAATGAGCAGTTCTTC.

V gene TRBV12-3 or TRBV12-4 combines with J gene TRBJ1-2; D uncertain. Trimming took off 7 bases at V and 1 base at J, with 19 bases between the two ends. The CDR3 totals 16 residues. CDR3 coding DNA: TGTGCCAGCACTACAAGGGTTGTTCGCGGTAACTATGGCTACACCTTC. Its translation: CASTTRVVRGNYGYTF.

The chain is built from TRBV6-7 and TRBJ2-7; 7 bases align to TRBD2. TRBV6-7 has ORF status, its function being uncertain. J lost 0 bases, V lost 2 bases, and 4 bases had no gene match. The CDR3 has 15 amino acids. The CDR3, as DNA: TGTGCCAGCAGTTACCTTAGCGGGTGCTCCTACGAGCAGTACTTC. It is translated as CASSYLSGCSYEQYF.

This clonotype was detected a few times. The rearrangement uses TRBV5-8 and TRBJ2-7, with TRBD2 identical over 15 bases. From germline, CDR1 is SGHTS and CDR2 YDEGEE. The J segment lost 8 bases and the V segment lost 4 bases, leaving 13 bases of the junction unmatched. CDR3 length equals 17 residues. CDR3 DNA sequence: TGTGCCAGCAGCGGACTAGCGGGAGGGCCCTATGACCGCCAGCAGTACTTC. It codes for CASSGLAGGPYDRQQYF.

This clonotype appeared a few times. The J gene is TRBJ2-1, the V gene TRBV15; D is unresolved. CDR3 size: 12 residues. V lost 1 base to trimming and J lost 10 bases, with 8 bases between them. The germline V gene encodes CDR1 LNHNV and CDR2 YYDKDF (reference sequence). The CDR3 sequence is CATSRGVPEQFF. The CDR3 nucleotides are TGTGCCACCAGCAGAGGGGTTCCGGAGCAGTTCTTC.

The chain has TRBV12-3 or TRBV12-4 and TRBJ2-7; D is perhaps TRBD1 (5 bases). Trimming took 3 bases from V and 1 from J, leaving 7 bases between them. This CDR3 contains 13 residues. The CDR3 DNA follows: TGTGCCAGCAGTTTTGGGGCTTCCTACGAGCAGTACTTC. It specifies CASSFGASYEQYF.

The chain has TRBV10-3 and TRBJ2-7; D unclear. V lost 5 bases, J lost 2 bases, and 13 bases lay in between. The germline CDR1 and CDR2 sequences are ENHRY and SYGVKD. The CDR3 runs to 14 residues. CDR3: CAISSTLQPYEQYF. The CDR3, as DNA: TGTGCCATCAGTTCAACATTGCAACCCTACGAGCAGTACTTC.

This clonotype was seen a handful of times. V and J are TRBV20-1 and TRBJ1-1; 7 bases align to TRBD1. The V segment lost 6 bases and the J segment 0 bases; nucleotides outside the gene matches: 7. The germline gives CDR1 DFQATT, CDR2 SNEGSKA (reference sequence). The CDR3 is made up of 14 amino acids. Here the CDR3 DNA reads TGCAGTGCCGACCAACAGGGGATGAACACTGAAGCTTTCTTT. This translates into CSADQQGMNTEAFF.

This clonotype was counted a single time. The chain joins TRBV5-6 to TRBJ1-1; 9 bases line up with TRBD1. Germline CDR1 SGHDT, CDR2 YYEEEE. V dropped 0 bases and J dropped 11; count of bases not matched to a gene: 8. This CDR3 is 14 amino acids long. DNA for the CDR3: TGTGCCAGCAGCTTGGACCGCCGGGACAGGGTTGCTTTCTTT. This encodes CASSLDRRDRVAFF. The complete variable domain, with remaining parts taken from reference TRBV5-6 and TRBJ1-1, reads DAGVTQSPTHLIKTRGQQVTLRCSPKSGHDTVSWYQQALGQGPQFIFQYYEEEERQRGNFPDRFSGHQFPNYSSELNVNALLLGDSALYLCASSLDRRDRVAFFGQGTRLTVV.

The rearrangement links TRBV7-8 to TRBJ2-2; TRBD2 aligns across 7 bases. In germline, CDR1 is SGHVS, CDR2 FQNEAQ. The CDR3 runs to 17 residues. Germline trimming cut 0 bases from V and 0 bases from J; bases unmatched to any gene: 4. The CDR3 reads CASSLATSSANTGELFF. CDR3 DNA sequence: TGTGCCAGCAGCTTAGCGACTAGCTCTGCGAACACCGGGGAGCTGTTTTTT.

This clonotype has more than one count but fewer than ten. This chain links TRBV6-5 with TRBJ2-5, with 14 positions matching TRBD2. CDR3 length: 17 residues. V shed 1 base and J 3 bases; nucleotides not matched to a gene: 4. The V gene's germline CDR1 is MNHEY and CDR2 SVGAGI. CDR3 DNA sequence: TGTGCCAGCAGTTACTTGGGACTAGCGGGGGAAAAAGAGACCCAGTACTTC. Amino acid sequence: CASSYLGLAGEKETQYF.

The rearrangement uses TRBV29-1 and TRBJ2-3, with TRBD1 matching 7 bases. CDR3 length: 13 residues. V lost 7 bases, J lost 3 bases, and 7 bases stayed unmatched. Germline V CDR1 and CDR2: SQVTM, ANQGSEA. CDR3 in amino acids: CSAQGVLTDTQYF. CDR3 bases: TGCAGCGCGCAGGGGGTTTTGACAGATACGCAGTATTTT.

This clonotype was detected once. The chain recombines TRBV29-1 with TRBJ2-5, with TRBD1 as a possible D gene (5 bases). Trimming removed 7 bases from V and 5 bases from J, with 14 bases in between. The germline V gene encodes CDR1 SQVTM and CDR2 ANQGSEA. The CDR3 totals 12 residues. The CDR3 sequence is CSARQNRETQYF. For the CDR3, the DNA is TGCAGCGCCAGACAGAACCGGGAGACCCAGTACTTC.

V gene TRBV5-1 combines with J gene TRBJ1-2; TRBD1 matches at 9 bases. The CDR3 totals 14 residues. CDR1 and CDR2 (germline): SGHRS, YFSETQ. Trimming removed 3 bases from V and 4 bases from J; junction bases left unmatched: 4. The DNA for the CDR3 is TGCGCCAGCAGCTGGGACAGGGTGGCCTATGGCTACACCTTC. Translation: CASSWDRVAYGYTF.

J is TRBJ2-1 and V is TRBV5-1; D call uncertain. V was trimmed by 6 bases and J by 0 bases, leaving 13 bases between them. The CDR3 is 15 amino acids. Germline assignment: CDR1 SGHRS and CDR2 YFSETQ. The CDR3 protein is CASKSAESSYNEQFF. CDR3 DNA: TGCGCCAGCAAATCGGCCGAAAGCTCCTACAATGAGCAGTTCTTC.

This sequence joins TRBV5-4 and TRBJ2-3, with a tentative D call TRBD1 (5 bases). The germline gives CDR1 SGHNT, CDR2 YYREEE (reference sequence). Trimming shortened V by 7 bases and J by 6 bases, and 15 bases separated the two germline ends. CDR3 length equals 13 residues. Here the CDR3 DNA reads TGTGCCAGCCAGGGCCTAACGCGGGATACGCAGTATTTT. Protein sequence: CASQGLTRDTQYF.

The table lists this clonotype with a few counts. The V call is TRBV12-3 or TRBV12-4, the J call TRBJ2-7, with 7 positions matching TRBD1. V shed 1 base, J shed 5 bases, and the junction held 8 bases outside the gene matches. CDR3 length equals 15 residues. The CDR3 sequence: CASSLGRGRLNEQYF. The CDR3 coding sequence is TGTGCCAGCAGTTTAGGTAGGGGGCGGCTTAACGAGCAGTACTTC.

A note on this clonotype: Just one base apart from a much larger clone, this may be a read error. The chain recombines TRBV20-1 with TRBJ2-7; 8 bases fit TRBD1. CDR1 and CDR2 from the germline V gene are DFQATT and SNEGSKA (reference sequence). The CDR3 length is 15 residues. In DNA, the CDR3 is TGCTGTGCTAGAGAGACAGGGGCTTTCTCCTACGAGCAGTACTTC. Its translation is CCARETGAFSYEQYF.

This clonotype was recorded a few times. This sequence joins TRBV2 and TRBJ1-6, with D perhaps TRBD1 (5 bases). Germline V gives CDR1 SNHLY, CDR2 FYNNEI. The V gene lost 0 bases and the J gene lost 6 bases, with 9 bases spanning the gap. The CDR3 loop spans 15 amino acids. CDR3 sequence reads: CASSEASRVNSPLHF. DNA of the CDR3: TGTGCCAGCAGTGAAGCGTCCAGGGTTAATTCACCCCTCCACTTT.

The sample holds a few counts of this clonotype. DNA for the CDR3: TGTGCCAGCAGCTGGCGCAAAACCGGAGCGGATACGTTAGCCAAAAACATTCAGTACTTC. This encodes CASSWRKTGADTLAKNIQYF. The chain has TRBV6-4 and TRBJ2-4, with D perhaps TRBD2 (5 bases). The CDR3 extends over 20 amino acids. V gave up 6 bases and J gave up 0 bases, with 27 bases separating them. Germline CDR1 and CDR2: MRHNA and SNTAGT.